These T cell receptor beta chains were read from a single sample in a study of PD-1 blockade in classical Hodgkin lymphoma. Only in-frame clones appear in the TCRdb table, and some are missing; sequencing was by immunoSEQ multiplex PCR. There are 84,000 or so clones in the sample; around 90% occur only once, and around 2.4% lies in the top ten. The material sequenced was peripheral blood mononuclear cells (PBMCs), taken before the second cycle of nivolumab. These receptors were taken from a human donor with classical Hodgkin lymphoma. The CDR3 runs from the conserved cysteine through the conserved F or W. The D gene is left open where the match is weak. Not every row has a clone size; where given, it reads once, few, many or a size class.

J: TRBJ2-5; D: -; size: -; V: TRBV9; CDR3: CASSAKETQYF; DNA: TGTGCCAGCAGCGCGAAAGAGACCCAGTACTTC
J: TRBJ1-1; D: TRBD1; size: few; V: TRBV4-2; CDR3: CASSQHGTANTEAFF; DNA: TGTGCCAGCAGCCAGCATGGGACAGCGAACACTGAAGCTTTCTTT
J: TRBJ1-5; D: -; size: -; V: TRBV7-9; CDR3: CASSGPDRLEGFNQPQHF; DNA: TGTGCCAGCAGCGGTCCTGACAGGCTGGAGGGCTTCAATCAGCCCCAGCATTTT
J: TRBJ1-1; D: -; size: -; V: TRBV10-3; CDR3: CAISEKGGTEAFF; DNA: TGTGCCATCAGTGAAAAGGGGGGCACTGAAGCTTTCTTT
J: TRBJ1-1; D: TRBD1; size: -; V: TRBV6-1; CDR3: CATLTGKGLGTEAFF; DNA: TGTGCCACCTTGACAGGGAAGGGGTTGGGCACTGAAGCTTTCTTT
J: TRBJ1-5; D: -; size: once; V: TRBV4-1; CDR3: CASSQVLGRYSNQPQHF; DNA: TGCGCCAGCAGCCAAGTCTTAGGCAGATATAGCAATCAGCCCCAGCATTTT
J: TRBJ1-1; D: -; size: -; V: TRBV6-1; CDR3: CASSESVGKGNTEAFF; DNA: TGTGCCAGCAGTGAAAGTGTAGGGAAAGGGAACACTGAAGCTTTCTTT
J: TRBJ1-5; D: TRBD1; size: -; V: TRBV28; CDR3: CASSFTGQGHQPQHF; DNA: TGTGCCAGCAGTTTCACGGGACAGGGGCATCAGCCCCAGCATTTT
J: TRBJ2-7; D: -; size: -; V: TRBV15; CDR3: CATSSPLDLSYEQYF; DNA: TGTGCCACCAGCAGCCCCTTGGACCTCTCCTACGAGCAGTACTTC
J: TRBJ2-5; D: -; size: -; V: TRBV7-9; CDR3: CASSWNWGMKETQYF; DNA: TGTGCCAGCAGCTGGAACTGGGGGATGAAAGAGACCCAGTACTTC
J: TRBJ2-7; D: -; size: -; V: TRBV5-8; CDR3: CASSNLEQYF; DNA: TGTGCCAGCTCGAACCTCGAGCAGTACTTC
J: TRBJ2-3; D: -; size: -; V: TRBV19; CDR3: CASSMRASGATDTQYF; DNA: TGTGCCAGTAGTATGCGTGCAAGCGGAGCCACAGATACGCAGTATTTT
J: TRBJ1-4; D: -; size: -; V: TRBV28; CDR3: CASSSEYRQVGF; DNA: TGTGCCAGCAGTAGCGAATACCGACAGGTCGGTTTT
J: TRBJ1-4; D: TRBD1; size: -; V: TRBV5-1; CDR3: CASSLGSGGNEKLFF; DNA: TGCGCCAGCAGCTTGGGTTCAGGGGGGAATGAAAAACTGTTTTTT
J: TRBJ1-6; D: -; size: -; V: TRBV30; CDR3: CAVRTGNSYNSPLHF; DNA: TGTGCCGTAAGAACAGGGAACTCCTATAATTCACCCCTCCACTTT